What follows is one T cell receptor beta chain and its context. Its target is not known. Trimming stripped 5 bases from V and 8 bases from J, with 19 bases between. Germline CDR1 is SNHLY and CDR2 is FYNNEI. CDR3 length equals 16 residues. The table came from immunoSEQ multiplex PCR; TCRdb's copy has only in-frame clones and leaves some out. The repertoire holds 55,000 to 75,000 clones, with over 85% as singletons. The sample originates from a study of cytomegalovirus exposure and HLA in healthy donors. Overall study results and limits: The classifier reportedly diagnosed cytomegalovirus status with high sensitivity and specificity.

The sequence was obtained from a man younger than 35 in good health and CMV-seropositive. The chain uses TRBV2 and TRBJ1-6; no definite D call. The sample was PBMCs. The CDR3 is CASSTPGSLPDSPLHF. The CDR3 nucleotides read TGTGCCAGCAGTACTCCGGGATCACTTCCCGATTCACCCCTCCACTTT.